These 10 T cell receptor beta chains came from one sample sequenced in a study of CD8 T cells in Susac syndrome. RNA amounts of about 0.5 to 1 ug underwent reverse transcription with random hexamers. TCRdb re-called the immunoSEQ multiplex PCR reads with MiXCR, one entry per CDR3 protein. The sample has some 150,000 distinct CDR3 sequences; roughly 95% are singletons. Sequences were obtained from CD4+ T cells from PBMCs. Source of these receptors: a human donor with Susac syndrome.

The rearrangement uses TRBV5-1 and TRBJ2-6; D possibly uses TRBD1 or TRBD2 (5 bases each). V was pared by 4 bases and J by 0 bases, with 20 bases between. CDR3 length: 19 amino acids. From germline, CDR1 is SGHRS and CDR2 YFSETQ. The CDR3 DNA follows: TGCGCCAGCAGCCCGACGAGGGGCAGCCCGGACTCTGGGGCCAACGTCCTGACTTTC. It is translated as CASSPTRGSPDSGANVLTF.

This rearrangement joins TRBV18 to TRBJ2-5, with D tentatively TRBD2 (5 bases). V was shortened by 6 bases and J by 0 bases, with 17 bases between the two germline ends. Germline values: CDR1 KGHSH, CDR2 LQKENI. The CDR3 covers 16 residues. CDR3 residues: CASSTPIGGDQETQYF. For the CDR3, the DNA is TGTGCCAGCTCCACCCCCATTGGAGGAGACCAAGAGACCCAGTACTTC.

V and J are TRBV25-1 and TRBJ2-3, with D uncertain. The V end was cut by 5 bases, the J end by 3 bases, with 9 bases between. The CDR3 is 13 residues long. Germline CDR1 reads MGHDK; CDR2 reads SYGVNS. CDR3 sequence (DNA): TGTGCCAGCAGTATACCTCCGACAGATACGCAGTATTTT. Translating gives CASSIPPTDTQYF.

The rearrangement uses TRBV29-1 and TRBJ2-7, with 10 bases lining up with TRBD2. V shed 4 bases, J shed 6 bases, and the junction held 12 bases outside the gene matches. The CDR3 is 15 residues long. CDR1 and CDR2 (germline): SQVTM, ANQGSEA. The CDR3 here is CSVALSGGSTGEQYF. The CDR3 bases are TGCAGCGTTGCGCTTAGCGGGGGGTCGACGGGCGAGCAGTACTTC.

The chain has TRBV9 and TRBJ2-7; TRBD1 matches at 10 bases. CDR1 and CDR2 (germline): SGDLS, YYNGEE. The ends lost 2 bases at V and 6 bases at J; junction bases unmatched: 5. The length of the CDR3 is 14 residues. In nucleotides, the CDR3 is TGTGCCAGCAGCGTCGGGACAGGGGCATCCGAGCAGTACTTC. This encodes CASSVGTGASEQYF.

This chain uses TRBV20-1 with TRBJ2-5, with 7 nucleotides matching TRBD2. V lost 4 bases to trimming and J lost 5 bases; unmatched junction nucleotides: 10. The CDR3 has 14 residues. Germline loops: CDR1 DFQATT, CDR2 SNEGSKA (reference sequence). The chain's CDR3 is CSATRREGKETQYF. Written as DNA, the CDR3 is TGCAGTGCTACACGAAGGGAGGGCAAGGAGACCCAGTACTTC.

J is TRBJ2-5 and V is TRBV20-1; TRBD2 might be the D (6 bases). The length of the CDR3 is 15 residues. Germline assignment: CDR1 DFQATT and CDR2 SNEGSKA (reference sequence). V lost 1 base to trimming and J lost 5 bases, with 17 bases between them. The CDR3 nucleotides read TGCAGTGCTAGAGTTTCGGGAGCGCTATGGGAGACCCAGTACTTC. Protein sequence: CSARVSGALWETQYF.

Here the CDR3 reads CASSLNPLTSGAVLAYNEQFF. CDR3 coding DNA: TGTGCCAGCAGCTTAAACCCCTTGACTAGCGGGGCCGTTCTCGCCTACAATGAGCAGTTCTTC. The chain recombines TRBV7-3 with TRBJ2-1; 11 bases fit TRBD2. V shed 1 base and J 2 bases; nucleotides not matched to a gene: 16. The CDR3 sequence is 21 residues long. The germline CDR1 and CDR2 sequences are SGHTA and FQGTGA.

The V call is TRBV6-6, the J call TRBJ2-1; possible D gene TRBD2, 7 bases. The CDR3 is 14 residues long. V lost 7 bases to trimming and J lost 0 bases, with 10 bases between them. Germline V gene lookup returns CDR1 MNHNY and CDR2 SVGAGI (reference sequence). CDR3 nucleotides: TGTGCCAGCATGGGAGGGGGCTCCTACAATGAGCAGTTCTTC. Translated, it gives CASMGGGSYNEQFF.

The CDR3 DNA reads TGTGCCACCAGCCCGATAAGGAGCTCCTACGAGCAGTACTTC. Amino acid sequence: CATSPIRSSYEQYF. This chain joins TRBV15 and TRBJ2-7; D uncertain. The CDR3 runs 14 residues. V lost 5 bases and J 0 bases, leaving 11 bases between the germline ends. Germline-derived CDR1 and CDR2 are LNHNV and YYDKDF (reference sequence).